Each of the 26 T cell receptor beta chains below was sequenced from the same sample in a study of cytomegalovirus exposure and HLA in healthy donors. The PCR employed 60 Vbeta primers together with 13 Jbeta primers. TCRdb's table, derived via immunoSEQ multiplex PCR, lists solely in-frame clones and lacks some. The sample features about 39,000 clones, with more than 3% in its top ten. Material: PBMCs. The receptors originated from a woman aged 25 to 39 in good health and CMV-seropositive.

This chain connects TRBV5-1 to TRBJ2-3, with 12 nucleotides matching TRBD2. The germline CDR1 and CDR2 sequences are SGHRS and YFSETQ. This CDR3 is built from 16 residues. The junction had 4 bases not matched to a gene; V was cut back by 5 bases and J by 0 bases. The DNA for the CDR3 is TGCGCCAGCAGGCCCGGACTAGCGGGAAGCACAGATACGCAGTATTTT. It encodes CASRPGLAGSTDTQYF.

The gene calls are TRBV2 and TRBJ2-2; no clear D gene. This CDR3 spans 13 amino acids. V lost 10 bases, J lost 2 bases, and 11 bases lay in between. Germline V gives CDR1 SNHLY, CDR2 FYNNEI. CDR3 sequence reads: CAILISNTGELFF. The DNA for the CDR3 is TGTGCCATCCTTATTAGTAACACCGGGGAGCTGTTTTTT.

The chain recombines TRBV4-1 with TRBJ2-5; 11 nucleotides align to TRBD2. Trimming took 5 bases from V and 2 from J; bases not matched to a gene: 10. The CDR3 sequence is 17 residues long. Per germline, CDR1 MGHRA and CDR2 YSYEKL. CDR3 protein: CASSFSPLAGGQETQYF. CDR3 sequence (DNA): TGCGCCAGCAGCTTTAGCCCCCTAGCGGGGGGACAAGAGACCCAGTACTTC.

The chain joins TRBV18 to TRBJ2-7, with 7 bases that match TRBD1. After removal of 3 bases from V and 2 bases from J, the junction contained 7 bases not matched to a gene. CDR1 KGHSH and CDR2 LQKENI come from the germline V gene. This CDR3 region has 15 residues. CDR3 protein: CASSPNEGATYEQYF. The CDR3 bases are TGTGCCAGCTCACCCAACGAGGGGGCGACCTACGAGCAGTACTTC.

CDR3 nucleotides: TGTGCCAGCAGCCCCGGACAGAATCTCTATGGCTACACCTTC. Translation gives CASSPGQNLYGYTF. This chain connects TRBV14 to TRBJ1-2; a possible D gene is TRBD1 (6 bases). The germline CDR1 and CDR2 sequences are SGHDN and FVKESK. Between the trimmed V and J ends, which lost 4 bases and 4 bases, there was a span of 13 bases. CDR3 length: 14 amino acids. Drawing the rest from reference TRBV14 and TRBJ1-2, the complete variable domain is EAGVTQFPSHSVIEKGQTVTLRCDPISGHDNLYWYRRVMGKEIKFLLHFVKESKQDESGMPNNRFLAERTGGTYSTLKVQPAELEDSGVYFCASSPGQNLYGYTFGSGTRLTVV.

The CDR3 reads CASSYYGQNTEAFF. In DNA form, the CDR3 reads TGTGCCAGCAGTTACTATGGACAGAACACTGAAGCTTTCTTT. The genes are TRBV6-6 and TRBJ1-1; tentatively, D is TRBD1 (5 bases). This CDR3 has 14 amino acids. V was cut by 1 base and J by 1 base, with 7 bases left in between. Germline V CDR1 and CDR2: MNHNY, SVGAGI (reference sequence).

The V gene is TRBV27, the J gene TRBJ2-3, with D possibly being TRBD1 (5 bases). There are 15 residues in the CDR3. Germline assignment: CDR1 MNHEY and CDR2 SMNVEV (reference sequence). Trimming cost V 3 bases and J 4 bases, with 14 bases left between them. The CDR3 bases are TGTGCCAGCAGTTTTGGGGCTACAAGGGCAGATACGCAGTATTTT. Protein: CASSFGATRADTQYF.

The genes are TRBV9 and TRBJ2-2; 7 bases line up with TRBD2. CDR1 and CDR2 (germline): SGDLS, YYNGEE. This CDR3 spans 19 amino acids. The V segment lost 10 bases and the J segment 4 bases; nucleotides outside the gene matches: 25. CDR3 residues: CAVGPVGDYPQLITGELFF. In DNA, the CDR3 is TGTGCCGTAGGTCCGGTCGGGGACTACCCTCAATTGATCACCGGGGAGCTGTTTTTT. Based on the CDR3 plus reference TRBV9 and TRBJ2-2, the full variable domain is DSGVTQTPKHLITATGQRVTLRCSPRSGDLSVYWYQQSLDQGLQFLIQYYNGEERAKGNILERFSAQQFPDLHSELNLSSLELGDSALYFCAVGPVGDYPQLITGELFFGEGSRLTVL.

The chain has TRBV19 and TRBJ2-1, with D tentatively TRBD2 (5 bases). V lost 3 bases and J 13 bases, leaving 16 bases between the germline ends. CDR1 is LNHDA and CDR2 is SQIVND in the germline V gene (reference sequence). This CDR3 is 13 amino acids long. This chain's CDR3 is CASSILGRGHQFF. The CDR3 DNA reads as TGTGCCAGTAGTATTCTGGGCCGGGGTCATCAGTTCTTC.

The chain joins TRBV5-1 to TRBJ1-1, with 9 nucleotides matching TRBD1. CDR1 is SGHRS, CDR2 YFSETQ, per germline. After removal of 4 bases from V and 4 bases from J, the junction contained 8 bases not matched to a gene. The CDR3 sequence is 15 residues long. In DNA, the CDR3 is TGCGCCAGCAGCGCGACAGGGGGGGACGGCACTGAAGCTTTCTTT. This translates into CASSATGGDGTEAFF.

The V gene is TRBV11-3, the J gene TRBJ2-1; 7 bases agree with TRBD2. The ends lost 2 bases at V and 2 bases at J; junction bases unmatched: 3. Germline V CDR1 and CDR2: SGHNT, YENEEA. The CDR3 is 15 amino acids. The CDR3 DNA reads TGTGCCAGCAGCTTAAGCGGGATCGCCTACAATGAGCAGTTCTTC. Encoded protein: CASSLSGIAYNEQFF.

The chain is built from TRBV9 and TRBJ1-6; 9 bases agree with TRBD1. Looked up from germline, CDR1 is SGDLS and CDR2 is YYNGEE. This CDR3 is 16 amino acids long. With 0 bases clipped from V and 9 bases from J, the junction kept 7 bases outside the gene matches. CDR3 protein: CASSVDPGQGSSPLHF. The CDR3 region has the DNA TGTGCCAGCAGCGTAGATCCGGGACAGGGAAGTTCACCCCTCCACTTT. Full variable domain (rest looked up from reference TRBV9 and TRBJ1-6): DSGVTQTPKHLITATGQRVTLRCSPRSGDLSVYWYQQSLDQGLQFLIQYYNGEERAKGNILERFSAQQFPDLHSELNLSSLELGDSALYFCASSVDPGQGSSPLHFGNGTRLTVT.

The genes are TRBV2 and TRBJ1-2, with 9 bases lining up with TRBD1. With 2 bases clipped from V and 6 bases from J, the junction kept 10 bases outside the gene matches. The CDR3 length is 16 residues. Germline V lookup: CDR1 SNHLY, CDR2 FYNNEI. The CDR3 loop reads CASSENLRTGEDGYTF. Here the CDR3 DNA reads TGTGCCAGCAGTGAAAACCTCAGGACAGGGGAGGATGGCTACACCTTC.

V is TRBV19 and J is TRBJ1-2; no reliable D call. Germline V gene lookup returns CDR1 LNHDA and CDR2 SQIVND (reference sequence). Trimming removed 7 bases from V and 0 bases from J, with 9 bases in between. The CDR3 is 13 residues long. CDR3 nucleotides: TGTGCCAGTACTTGGGCCCCTAACTATGGCTACACCTTC. It is translated as CASTWAPNYGYTF.

This chain connects TRBV4-2 to TRBJ2-7; 12 bases match TRBD2. J lost 5 bases, V lost 1 base, and 3 bases had no gene match. The germline V gene has CDR1 LGHNA and CDR2 YNFKEQ. The CDR3 spans 15 residues. CDR3 protein: CASSQGTSGTHEQYF. The CDR3 DNA reads TGTGCCAGCAGCCAAGGGACTAGCGGGACCCACGAGCAGTACTTC.

The chain combines TRBV10-2 with TRBJ1-2, with TRBD1 matching 7 bases. The ends lost 0 bases at V and 2 bases at J; junction bases unmatched: 18. CDR3 length: 20 amino acids. CDR1 WSHSY and CDR2 SAAADI come from the germline V gene. Written as DNA, the CDR3 is TGCGCCAGCAGTGAGTCGCCTCTGTCGGGACAGCAACTTCAGAACTATGGCTACACCTTC. This translates into CASSESPLSGQQLQNYGYTF.

The gene calls are TRBV6-1 and TRBJ2-6; TRBD1 matches at 7 bases. Trimming at V came to 3 bases and at J to 0 bases, leaving 14 bases not matched to a gene. CDR3 length equals 20 residues. Germline V lookup: CDR1 MNHNS, CDR2 SASEGT. The CDR3 DNA reads TGTGCCAGCAGTGACACGCTTTGGGACAGCACCTCCTCTGGGGCCAACGTCCTGACTTTC. This gives the protein CASSDTLWDSTSSGANVLTF.

This rearrangement joins TRBV7-8 to TRBJ1-5, with D possibly being TRBD1 (5 bases). Germline CDR1 is SGHVS and CDR2 is FQNEAQ. The CDR3 is 13 residues long. V lost 2 bases and J lost 9, with 11 bases in between. The CDR3 protein is CASSLITTGPQHF. In DNA, the CDR3 is TGTGCCAGCAGCTTAATTACTACAGGGCCCCAGCATTTT. The variable domain in full, with the rest retrieved from reference TRBV7-8 and TRBJ1-5, is GAGVSQSPRYKVAKRGQDVALRCDPISGHVSLFWYQQALGQGPEFLTYFQNEAQLDKSGLPSDRFFAERPEGSVSTLKIQRTQQEDSAVYLCASSLITTGPQHFGDGTRLSIL.

The chain recombines TRBV4-2 with TRBJ2-5; D gene unclear. V was pared by 4 bases and J by 2 bases, with 11 bases between. CDR1 LGHNA and CDR2 YNFKEQ come from the germline V gene. This CDR3 contains 14 residues. The CDR3 region has the DNA TGTGCCAGCAGCCGAGAAGGAGAGCAAGAGACCCAGTACTTC. Its translation: CASSREGEQETQYF.

The rearrangement joins TRBV5-6 to TRBJ1-2; D is perhaps TRBD1 (5 bases). The CDR3 runs 13 residues. V was trimmed by 0 bases and J by 4 bases, leaving 7 bases between them. The germline CDR1 and CDR2 sequences are SGHDT and YYEEEE. The CDR3 loop reads CASSLGGLYGYTF. As DNA, the CDR3 is TGTGCCAGCAGCTTGGGGGGACTCTATGGCTACACCTTC. Full variable domain (rest looked up from reference TRBV5-6 and TRBJ1-2): DAGVTQSPTHLIKTRGQQVTLRCSPKSGHDTVSWYQQALGQGPQFIFQYYEEEERQRGNFPDRFSGHQFPNYSSELNVNALLLGDSALYLCASSLGGLYGYTFGSGTRLTVV.

The rearrangement joins TRBV7-9 to TRBJ2-2; tentatively, D is TRBD1 (5 bases). The length of the CDR3 is 12 residues. Trimming pared 5 bases from V and 5 bases from J, leaving 6 bases between. Germline V gene data show CDR1 as SEHNR and CDR2 as FQNEAQ (reference sequence). CDR3: CASSRQTGELFF. In DNA, the CDR3 is TGTGCCAGCAGCAGACAGACCGGGGAGCTGTTTTTT.

The V and J genes are TRBV6-1 and TRBJ1-1; D possibly corresponds to TRBD1 (6 bases). The CDR3 is 13 amino acids. CDR1 MNHNS and CDR2 SASEGT come from the germline V gene. Trimming cost V 6 bases and J 0 bases, with 8 bases left between them. The CDR3 sequence is CASSRDMNTEAFF. CDR3 nucleotide sequence: TGTGCCAGCAGCCGGGACATGAACACTGAAGCTTTCTTT.

The V call is TRBV5-1, the J call TRBJ2-7; 7 nucleotides align to TRBD1. The V gene's germline CDR1 is SGHRS and CDR2 YFSETQ. This CDR3 is 15 amino acids long. The ends lost 0 bases at V and 0 bases at J; junction bases unmatched: 3. CDR3 region: CASSLDRGFSYEQYF. The CDR3, as DNA: TGCGCCAGCAGCTTGGACAGGGGCTTCTCCTACGAGCAGTACTTC.

The J gene is TRBJ1-2, the V gene TRBV2; no reliable D call. Trimming pared 3 bases from V and 1 base from J, leaving 6 bases between. Germline CDR1 is SNHLY and CDR2 is FYNNEI. The CDR3 sequence is 13 residues long. The CDR3 region is CASSDDNNYGYTF. The CDR3 region has the DNA TGTGCCAGCAGTGATGACAATAACTATGGCTACACCTTC.

The chain uses TRBV27 and TRBJ2-2; D is unclear. Trimming shortened V by 3 bases and J by 5 bases, and 7 bases separated the two germline ends. Looked up from germline, CDR1 is MNHEY and CDR2 is SMNVEV (reference sequence). The CDR3 is 13 amino acids. DNA of the CDR3: TGTGCCAGCAGTTTTTCCAGGACCGGGGAGCTGTTTTTT. Translation: CASSFSRTGELFF.

The chain couples TRBV19 to TRBJ1-4; 9 bases map to TRBD1. Germline V gives CDR1 LNHDA, CDR2 SQIVND (reference sequence). The CDR3 length is 15 residues. The ends lost 7 bases at V and 7 bases at J; junction bases unmatched: 10. CDR3 in DNA: TGTGCCAGTACGAAAATCGGGACAGGGATTGAAAAACTGTTTTTT. Its protein product is CASTKIGTGIEKLFF.